A single sample is the source of the 28 T cell receptor beta chains below, sequenced in a study of T cells in localized non-small cell lung cancer. Clones were sequenced by immunoSEQ multiplex PCR, and TCRdb holds only the in-frame ones, with some missing. The sample has approximately 140,000 clones, roughly 90% seen once. Source: peripheral blood, taken before any cancer treatment. Every receptor here comes from a female donor over 55 with stage I lung adenocarcinoma.

This clone was seen once. The CDR3 loop is CATSRESDYEQYF. The CDR3 bases are TGTGCCACCAGCAGAGAGTCGGACTACGAGCAGTACTTC. The rearrangement joins TRBV15 to TRBJ2-7; D unclear. Germline V gene data show CDR1 as LNHNV and CDR2 as YYDKDF (reference sequence). The CDR3 extends over 13 amino acids. Trimming took off 0 bases at V and 3 bases at J, with 6 bases between the two ends.

The rearrangement links TRBV28 to TRBJ2-1, with D possibly matching TRBD1 (6 bases). The CDR3 is made up of 15 amino acids. Looked up from germline, CDR1 is MDHEN and CDR2 is SYDVKM. The V and J ends lost 2 bases and 2 bases respectively, with 10 bases between them. CDR3 sequence reads: CASSLRDNAYNEQFF. DNA of the CDR3: TGTGCCAGCAGTTTACGGGACAATGCCTACAATGAGCAGTTCTTC.

The V gene is TRBV19, the J gene TRBJ2-7; 12 nucleotides agree with TRBD2. Germline V gene sequence: CDR1 LNHDA, CDR2 SQIVND (reference sequence). With 6 bases clipped from V and 5 bases from J, the junction kept 5 bases outside the gene matches. This CDR3 is built from 14 residues. The CDR3 nucleotides read TGTGCCAGTAGACTAGCGGGAGGTTCCCACGAGCAGTACTTC. The encoded protein is CASRLAGGSHEQYF.

The chain combines TRBV2 with TRBJ2-1; D call uncertain. Trimming shortened V by 6 bases and J by 7 bases, and 4 bases separated the two germline ends. This CDR3 comprises 10 residues. Germline loops: CDR1 SNHLY, CDR2 FYNNEI. CDR3 sequence (DNA): TGTGCCAGCAGGAAAAATGAGCAGTTCTTC. Protein sequence: CASRKNEQFF.

V gene TRBV28 combines with J gene TRBJ1-5, with D possibly TRBD1 on 6 matching bases. The CDR3 contains 14 residues. Germline V gene data show CDR1 as MDHEN and CDR2 as SYDVKM. Trimming took 8 bases from V and 1 from J, leaving 12 bases between them. CDR3 DNA: TGTGCCAGCTTAGACAGGAGCAGCAATCAGCCCCAGCATTTT. Amino acid sequence: CASLDRSSNQPQHF.

This chain links TRBV2 with TRBJ2-2; no firm D call. Germline CDR1 SNHLY, CDR2 FYNNEI. Deletions cut 4 bases from V and 1 base from J, with 4 bases between. This CDR3 spans 13 amino acids. The CDR3 DNA reads TGTGCCAGCAGTGGTGTGAACACCGGGGAGCTGTTTTTT. It translates to CASSGVNTGELFF.

This rearrangement joins TRBV6-5 to TRBJ1-3, with D possibly being TRBD1 (6 bases). Germline V gene data show CDR1 as MNHEY and CDR2 as SVGAGI. V lost 5 bases to trimming and J lost 4 bases, with 9 bases between them. There are 13 residues in the CDR3. In DNA form, the CDR3 reads TGTGCCAGCAGTAGGGGGGACGGAAACACCATATATTTT. Amino acid sequence: CASSRGDGNTIYF.

This chain joins TRBV2 and TRBJ2-3; TRBD2 agrees at 11 bases. The CDR3 runs 13 residues. Germline CDR1 reads SNHLY; CDR2 reads FYNNEI. V trimming: 9 bases; J trimming: 2 bases; junction bases outside the gene matches: 1. CDR3 protein: CARGLADTDTQYF. The CDR3 DNA is TGTGCCAGGGGACTAGCGGACACAGATACGCAGTATTTT.

This clone was found once. The chain couples TRBV7-3 to TRBJ1-3; D unclear. V lost 2 bases, J lost 8 bases, and 10 bases lay in between. The germline CDR1 and CDR2 sequences are SGHTA and FQGTGA. The CDR3 is made up of 13 amino acids. CDR3 sequence reads: CASSLPPGHTIYF. In DNA, the CDR3 is TGTGCCAGCAGCTTACCTCCCGGACACACCATATATTTT.

The V gene is TRBV5-6, the J gene TRBJ2-5; TRBD2 matches 11 bases. The ends lost 4 bases at V and 0 bases at J; junction bases unmatched: 5. This CDR3 has 16 amino acids. The germline V gene encodes CDR1 SGHDT and CDR2 YYEEEE. CDR3 bases: TGTGCCAGCAGCGGGGTGGGACTAGCGGACCAAGAGACCCAGTACTTC. This sequence encodes CASSGVGLADQETQYF.

This clone was observed a few times. CDR3 in DNA: TGTGCCAGTAGTATAGCCAGGGGATCCCAGCCCCAGCATTTT. This codes for CASSIARGSQPQHF. This sequence joins TRBV19 and TRBJ1-5, with D possibly matching TRBD1 (6 bases). The CDR3 runs to 14 residues. Germline assignment: CDR1 LNHDA and CDR2 SQIVND (reference sequence). Trimming removed 1 base at V and 7 bases at J, with 11 bases between.

This clone was picked up a small number of times. The chain carries TRBV11-3 and TRBJ2-5; 9 nucleotides agree with TRBD2. Germline lookup yields CDR1 SGHNT and CDR2 YENEEA. V was pared by 5 bases and J by 0 bases, with 13 bases of the junction left unmatched. The CDR3 sequence is 18 residues long. CDR3 nucleotides: TGTGCCAGCAGCACTAGGAGGGTAGCGGGGGAATACCAAGAGACCCAGTACTTC. It specifies CASSTRRVAGEYQETQYF.

The chain combines TRBV27 with TRBJ2-2; possibly TRBD1 for D (6 bases). The CDR3 totals 15 residues. Germline V gene lookup returns CDR1 MNHEY and CDR2 SMNVEV (reference sequence). V was trimmed by 6 bases and J by 7 bases, leaving 18 bases between them. CDR3 nucleotide sequence: TGTGCCAGCAGGGCCGTTGGGACACCCCTCGGGGAGCTGTTTTTT. It specifies CASRAVGTPLGELFF.

The chain has TRBV28 and TRBJ1-1; the D is unclear. Germline-derived CDR1 and CDR2 are MDHEN and SYDVKM. This CDR3 spans 13 amino acids. V lost 3 bases and J 10 bases, leaving 15 bases between the germline ends. For the CDR3, the DNA is TGTGCCAGCAGTTTGCCAGGAAAATCTGGAGCTTTCTTT. It translates to CASSLPGKSGAFF.

This clone was recorded once. The chain carries TRBV7-3 and TRBJ2-2, with D hard to call. The germline V gene encodes CDR1 SGHTA and CDR2 FQGTGA. V lost 0 bases, J lost 5 bases, and 4 bases lay in between. This CDR3 comprises 13 residues. The CDR3 DNA sequence: TGTGCCAGCAGCTTAACCCTAACCGGGGAGCTGTTTTTT. It specifies CASSLTLTGELFF.

V is TRBV11-3 and J is TRBJ1-2; D gene uncertain. CDR1 is SGHNT and CDR2 is YENEEA in the germline V gene. Trimming left V 2 bases short and J 5 bases short, with 6 bases between. This CDR3 comprises 12 residues. CDR3 in amino acids: CASSLSGYGYTF. The DNA of the CDR3 is TGTGCCAGCAGCTTATCTGGGTATGGCTACACCTTC.

This clone was seen a few times. The rearrangement uses TRBV27 and TRBJ2-7; TRBD1 aligns across 8 bases. This CDR3 is 15 amino acids long. CDR1 is MNHEY, CDR2 SMNVEV, per germline (reference sequence). The V segment lost 0 bases and the J segment 2 bases; nucleotides outside the gene matches: 3. CDR3 loop: CASSLSGTGTYEQYF. CDR3 in DNA: TGTGCCAGCAGTTTATCGGGGACAGGTACCTACGAGCAGTACTTC.

The chain combines TRBV2 with TRBJ2-1, with D possibly matching TRBD1 (5 bases). V was pared by 2 bases and J by 3 bases, with 11 bases between. The CDR3 has 15 amino acids. Germline V gene sequence: CDR1 SNHLY, CDR2 FYNNEI. CDR3 bases: TGTGCCAGCAGTGAACAGGGTATATTCTACAATGAGCAGTTCTTC. It specifies CASSEQGIFYNEQFF.

The chain couples TRBV6-6 to TRBJ2-4, with 9 bases identical to TRBD2. This CDR3 is 15 amino acids long. V lost 2 bases, J lost 9 bases, and 8 bases stayed unmatched. Germline CDR1 reads MNHNY; CDR2 reads SVGAGI (reference sequence). Written as DNA, the CDR3 is TGTGCCAGCAGTTACGTAGCGGGAGAGGCTGGCATTCAGTACTTC. This translates into CASSYVAGEAGIQYF.

This sequence joins TRBV4-1 and TRBJ2-7; D is unclear. Trimming shortened V by 0 bases and J by 4 bases, and 7 bases separated the two germline ends. Germline CDR1 MGHRA, CDR2 YSYEKL. There are 13 residues in the CDR3. As DNA, the CDR3 is TGCGCCAGCAGCCAAGAATACGGATACGAGCAGTACTTC. The encoded protein is CASSQEYGYEQYF.

This clone came up a few times. This chain's CDR3 is CSVRTGVDQPQHF. CDR3 nucleotides: TGCAGCGTTCGCACAGGGGTCGATCAGCCCCAGCATTTT. The gene calls are TRBV29-1 and TRBJ1-5, with 7 bases matching TRBD1. Germline V CDR1 and CDR2: SQVTM, ANQGSEA. The CDR3 spans 13 residues. Germline trimming cut 5 bases from V and 5 bases from J; bases unmatched to any gene: 6.

This chain uses TRBV28 with TRBJ2-1, with 13 nucleotides matching TRBD2. CDR1 is MDHEN and CDR2 is SYDVKM in the germline V gene. V dropped 8 bases and J dropped 7; count of bases not matched to a gene: 2. The CDR3 is 13 amino acids. DNA for the CDR3: TGTGCCAGCGGACTAGCGGGAGCGAATGAGCAGTTCTTC. This codes for CASGLAGANEQFF.

The chain has TRBV9 and TRBJ1-1, with TRBD1 as a possible D gene (6 bases). The CDR3 extends over 16 amino acids. Trimming shortened V by 4 bases and J by 0 bases, and 16 bases separated the two germline ends. Germline V gene sequence: CDR1 SGDLS, CDR2 YYNGEE. This chain's CDR3 is CASSSPRGTVNTEAFF. The CDR3 DNA reads as TGTGCCAGCAGCTCTCCCAGGGGAACGGTGAACACTGAAGCTTTCTTT. The whole variable domain, remainder taken from reference TRBV9 and TRBJ1-1, is DSGVTQTPKHLITATGQRVTLRCSPRSGDLSVYWYQQSLDQGLQFLIQYYNGEERAKGNILERFSAQQFPDLHSELNLSSLELGDSALYFCASSSPRGTVNTEAFFGQGTRLTVV.

The gene calls are TRBV11-2 and TRBJ2-7; 8 bases are a match to TRBD2. The CDR3 contains 16 residues. Per the germline V gene, CDR1 is SGHAT and CDR2 is FQNNGV. J gave up 6 bases and V 2 bases, and 12 bases lay outside the gene matches. The CDR3 DNA sequence: TGTGCCAGCAGCTTATCGGGCGGGAGGACCCCTAGCGAGCAGTACTTC. Translation gives CASSLSGGRTPSEQYF.

This chain links TRBV7-8 with TRBJ1-1; D gene ambiguous. V lost 3 bases to trimming and J lost 1 base, with 6 bases between them. Germline lookup yields CDR1 SGHVS and CDR2 FQNEAQ. The CDR3 consists of 13 residues. The CDR3 DNA is TGTGCCAGCAGCTTTGCCGCGAACACTGAAGCTTTCTTT. Translating it yields CASSFAANTEAFF.

The chain employs TRBV5-1 and TRBJ2-1; 9 nucleotides match TRBD2. Germline V gives CDR1 SGHRS, CDR2 YFSETQ. V gave up 4 bases and J gave up 0 bases; unmatched junction bases: 5. The CDR3 length is 16 residues. CDR3 residues: CASSRPTSGSYNEQFF. CDR3 nucleotide sequence: TGCGCCAGCAGCCGCCCGACTAGCGGCTCCTACAATGAGCAGTTCTTC.

The V gene is TRBV10-1, the J gene TRBJ2-1; 13 bases fit TRBD2. The V segment lost 6 bases and the J segment 5 bases; nucleotides outside the gene matches: 10. The CDR3 contains 17 residues. Germline V gene lookup returns CDR1 WNHNN and CDR2 SYGVQD (reference sequence). Here the CDR3 DNA reads TGCGCCAGCAGCTACCGACTAGCGGGAGGTATCCACAATGAGCAGTTCTTC. It encodes CASSYRLAGGIHNEQFF.

V usage is TRBV5-6 and J usage is TRBJ1-2; TRBD1 matches at 7 bases. Germline CDR1 is SGHDT and CDR2 is YYEEEE. This CDR3 comprises 15 residues. Trimming took 1 base from V and 5 from J; bases not matched to a gene: 8. In nucleotides, the CDR3 is TGTGCCAGCAGCTTGTGGCCCCCGGGACAGTATGGCTACACCTTC. Amino acids: CASSLWPPGQYGYTF.